A selection of T cell receptor beta chains follows, all from one sample in a study of cytomegalovirus exposure and HLA in healthy donors. Measured with immunoSEQ multiplex PCR; TCRdb has only the in-frame clones, and not every one. Of more than 50,000 clones listed, over 55% are singletons. The sequencing sample was made of PBMCs. The source is a man aged 40-49 years in good health and CMV-seropositive. CDR3s include the opening cysteine and the closing phenylalanine or tryptophan. The order of the fields is clone size, J gene, D gene, V gene, CDR3 length, CDR3 protein, CDR3 DNA. A D gene is named only where the DNA matches it firmly. Rows may omit the clone size; those that give it use once, few, many or a size class.

clone_size: .; j_call: TRBJ2-3; d_call: .; v_call: TRBV7-9; cdr3_length: 14; cdr3_aa: CASSLGRGADTQYF; cdr3_nt: TGTGCCAGCAGCTTAGGGCGGGGAGCAGATACGCAGTATTTT
clone_size: .; j_call: TRBJ1-2; d_call: .; v_call: TRBV6-5; cdr3_length: 15; cdr3_aa: CASSDPRGRGYGYTF; cdr3_nt: TGTGCCAGCAGCGACCCCAGGGGACGGGGCTATGGCTACACCTTC
clone_size: .; j_call: TRBJ1-1; d_call: .; v_call: TRBV27; cdr3_length: 13; cdr3_aa: CASSLEAHTEAFF; cdr3_nt: TGTGCCAGCAGTTTAGAAGCTCACACTGAAGCTTTCTTT
clone_size: .; j_call: TRBJ2-1; d_call: TRBD1; v_call: TRBV6-5; cdr3_length: 15; cdr3_aa: CASSPLGQGYNEQFF; cdr3_nt: TGTGCCAGCAGTCCCCTAGGACAGGGATACAATGAGCAGTTCTTC
clone_size: few; j_call: TRBJ1-1; d_call: .; v_call: TRBV6-5; cdr3_length: 16; cdr3_aa: CASSFGTTPGLAEAFF; cdr3_nt: TGTGCCAGCAGTTTCGGGACTACCCCCGGCCTCGCTGAAGCTTTCTTT
clone_size: few; j_call: TRBJ1-4; d_call: TRBD1; v_call: TRBV30; cdr3_length: 15; cdr3_aa: CAWTLRQGWPEKLFF; cdr3_nt: TGTGCCTGGACTCTTAGACAGGGATGGCCTGAAAAACTGTTTTTT
clone_size: .; j_call: TRBJ1-6; d_call: TRBD1; v_call: TRBV5-1; cdr3_length: 16; cdr3_aa: CASRSTPGQGNSPLHF; cdr3_nt: TGCGCCAGCCGTTCAACTCCGGGACAGGGAAATTCACCCCTCCACTTT
clone_size: .; j_call: TRBJ1-6; d_call: .; v_call: TRBV5-6; cdr3_length: 15; cdr3_aa: CASSFSDGLYSPLHF; cdr3_nt: TGTGCCAGCAGCTTTAGCGACGGCTTGTATTCACCCCTCCACTTT
clone_size: .; j_call: TRBJ2-7; d_call: TRBD1; v_call: TRBV6-5; cdr3_length: 14; cdr3_aa: CASSYGQGLYEQYF; cdr3_nt: TGTGCCAGCAGTTACGGACAGGGTCTCTACGAGCAGTACTTC
clone_size: few; j_call: TRBJ1-1; d_call: .; v_call: TRBV30; cdr3_length: 13; cdr3_aa: CAWSVQRGTEAFF; cdr3_nt: TGTGCCTGGAGTGTACAAAGGGGAACTGAAGCTTTCTTT
clone_size: few; j_call: TRBJ1-6; d_call: .; v_call: TRBV5-8; cdr3_length: 14; cdr3_aa: CASSLGDSYSPLHF; cdr3_nt: TGTGCCAGCAGCTTGGGAGACAGCTATTCACCCCTCCACTTT
clone_size: .; j_call: TRBJ2-4; d_call: TRBD2; v_call: TRBV6-1; cdr3_length: 19; cdr3_aa: CASSERTSGGSWTKNIQYF; cdr3_nt: TGTGCCAGCAGTGAGAGGACTAGCGGGGGGTCTTGGACCAAAAACATTCAGTACTTC
clone_size: .; j_call: TRBJ1-1; d_call: .; v_call: TRBV7-2; cdr3_length: 13; cdr3_aa: CASSLAQNTEAFF; cdr3_nt: TGTGCCAGCAGCTTAGCCCAGAACACTGAAGCTTTCTTT
clone_size: .; j_call: TRBJ2-7; d_call: .; v_call: TRBV27; cdr3_length: 15; cdr3_aa: CASSLGAGLSYEQYF; cdr3_nt: TGTGCCAGCAGTTTAGGAGCCGGCCTCTCCTACGAGCAGTACTTC
clone_size: .; j_call: TRBJ2-7; d_call: TRBD2; v_call: TRBV18; cdr3_length: 14; cdr3_aa: CASSTGGIPYEQYF; cdr3_nt: TGTGCCAGCTCGACGGGAGGCATTCCCTACGAGCAGTACTTC
clone_size: .; j_call: TRBJ2-2; d_call: .; v_call: TRBV9; cdr3_length: 13; cdr3_aa: CASSVGLPGELFF; cdr3_nt: TGTGCCAGCAGCGTAGGTCTTCCCGGGGAGCTGTTTTTT
clone_size: .; j_call: TRBJ1-1; d_call: .; v_call: TRBV6-1; cdr3_length: 14; cdr3_aa: CASSDLGAWTEAFF; cdr3_nt: TGTGCCAGCAGTGATCTAGGGGCATGGACTGAAGCTTTCTTT
clone_size: .; j_call: TRBJ2-7; d_call: TRBD1; v_call: TRBV5-1; cdr3_length: 14; cdr3_aa: CASSLADRGYEQYF; cdr3_nt: TGCGCCAGCAGCTTGGCGGACAGGGGCTACGAGCAGTACTTC
clone_size: once; j_call: TRBJ2-3; d_call: .; v_call: TRBV10-2; cdr3_length: 11; cdr3_aa: CATRGTDTQYF; cdr3_nt: TGCGCCACTAGGGGGACAGATACGCAGTATTTT
clone_size: few; j_call: TRBJ2-7; d_call: .; v_call: TRBV5-4; cdr3_length: 15; cdr3_aa: CASSLAALADYEQYF; cdr3_nt: TGTGCCAGCAGCTTGGCCGCCCTGGCGGACTACGAGCAGTACTTC
clone_size: .; j_call: TRBJ1-4; d_call: TRBD1; v_call: TRBV13; cdr3_length: 14; cdr3_aa: CASRTDRGNEKLFF; cdr3_nt: TGTGCCAGCAGGACGGACAGGGGAAATGAAAAACTGTTTTTT
clone_size: .; j_call: TRBJ1-5; d_call: TRBD1; v_call: TRBV10-3; cdr3_length: 14; cdr3_aa: CAIRGQQGDQPQHF; cdr3_nt: TGTGCCATCAGGGGACAACAGGGGGATCAGCCCCAGCATTTT
clone_size: .; j_call: TRBJ1-2; d_call: TRBD1; v_call: TRBV5-1; cdr3_length: 15; cdr3_aa: CASSLGTGGKVDYTF; cdr3_nt: TGCGCCAGCAGCTTAGGGACAGGGGGAAAAGTCGACTACACCTTC
clone_size: .; j_call: TRBJ2-3; d_call: .; v_call: TRBV10-3; cdr3_length: 14; cdr3_aa: CAISDGGGPDTQYF; cdr3_nt: TGTGCCATCAGTGATGGGGGGGGCCCAGATACGCAGTATTTT
clone_size: .; j_call: TRBJ1-5; d_call: .; v_call: TRBV23-1; cdr3_length: 15; cdr3_aa: CASSQEAYSNQPQHF; cdr3_nt: TGCGCCAGCAGTCAAGAGGCTTATAGCAATCAGCCCCAGCATTTT
clone_size: .; j_call: TRBJ1-2; d_call: .; v_call: TRBV7-9; cdr3_length: 16; cdr3_aa: CASRPDDQGSNYGYTF; cdr3_nt: TGTGCCAGCAGACCGGATGACCAGGGGTCTAACTATGGCTACACCTTC
clone_size: .; j_call: TRBJ2-1; d_call: TRBD2; v_call: TRBV30; cdr3_length: 15; cdr3_aa: CAWSRLAGGDELQFF; cdr3_nt: TGTGCCTGGAGTCGGCTAGCGGGGGGGGACGAATTGCAGTTCTTC
clone_size: .; j_call: TRBJ1-2; d_call: TRBD1; v_call: TRBV6-6; cdr3_length: 14; cdr3_aa: CASSYKTDRVGYTF; cdr3_nt: TGTGCCAGCAGTTACAAGACTGACAGGGTGGGCTACACCTTC
clone_size: .; j_call: TRBJ1-5; d_call: .; v_call: TRBV6-1; cdr3_length: 13; cdr3_aa: CASTADWDQPQHF; cdr3_nt: TGTGCCAGCACCGCGGACTGGGATCAGCCCCAGCATTTT
clone_size: .; j_call: TRBJ2-1; d_call: .; v_call: TRBV4-2; cdr3_length: 14; cdr3_aa: CASSPKAAQAEQFF; cdr3_nt: TGTGCCAGCAGTCCAAAGGCGGCCCAAGCCGAGCAGTTCTTC
clone_size: once; j_call: TRBJ2-4; d_call: TRBD2; v_call: TRBV18; cdr3_length: 15; cdr3_aa: CASSPGLAGENIQYF; cdr3_nt: TGTGCCAGCTCACCCGGACTAGCGGGGGAAAACATTCAGTACTTC
clone_size: .; j_call: TRBJ1-3; d_call: .; v_call: TRBV29-1; cdr3_length: 13; cdr3_aa: CSVEVRPGNTIYF; cdr3_nt: TGCAGCGTTGAAGTGCGGCCTGGAAACACCATATATTTT
clone_size: .; j_call: TRBJ1-3; d_call: .; v_call: TRBV6-1; cdr3_length: 14; cdr3_aa: CASSEVRVGNTIYF; cdr3_nt: TGTGCCAGCAGTGAAGTCCGGGTCGGAAACACCATATATTTT
clone_size: .; j_call: TRBJ1-3; d_call: .; v_call: TRBV4-1; cdr3_length: 18; cdr3_aa: CASSQGILRQNSGNTIYF; cdr3_nt: TGCGCCAGCTCTCAAGGGATCTTAAGACAGAACTCTGGAAACACCATATATTTT
clone_size: .; j_call: TRBJ1-1; d_call: .; v_call: TRBV9; cdr3_length: 13; cdr3_aa: CASSAVQGTEAFF; cdr3_nt: TGTGCCAGCAGCGCAGTCCAGGGCACTGAAGCTTTCTTT
clone_size: .; j_call: TRBJ2-7; d_call: .; v_call: TRBV16; cdr3_length: 12; cdr3_aa: CASTLDGYEQYF; cdr3_nt: TGTGCCAGCACCCTAGACGGCTACGAGCAGTACTTC
clone_size: few; j_call: TRBJ1-4; d_call: .; v_call: TRBV4-2; cdr3_length: 13; cdr3_aa: CASTRSGSEKLFF; cdr3_nt: TGTGCCAGCACCCGCAGTGGGAGTGAAAAACTGTTTTTT
clone_size: few; j_call: TRBJ1-1; d_call: TRBD1; v_call: TRBV2; cdr3_length: 15; cdr3_aa: CASSPTGVMNTEAFF; cdr3_nt: TGTGCCAGCAGTCCAACAGGGGTCATGAACACTGAAGCTTTCTTT
clone_size: .; j_call: TRBJ1-2; d_call: .; v_call: TRBV4-3; cdr3_length: 15; cdr3_aa: CASSQERSANYGYTF; cdr3_nt: TGCGCCAGCAGCCAGGAGAGATCGGCTAACTATGGCTACACCTTC
clone_size: .; j_call: TRBJ1-4; d_call: TRBD1; v_call: TRBV27; cdr3_length: 15; cdr3_aa: CASRDRGVTNEKLFF; cdr3_nt: TGTGCCAGCCGGGACAGGGGTGTAACTAATGAAAAACTGTTTTTT
clone_size: few; j_call: TRBJ2-5; d_call: TRBD2; v_call: TRBV5-1; cdr3_length: 15; cdr3_aa: CASSLNGLVGETQYF; cdr3_nt: TGCGCCAGCAGCTTAAATGGACTAGTTGGTGAGACCCAGTACTTC
clone_size: .; j_call: TRBJ2-2; d_call: .; v_call: TRBV4-1; cdr3_length: 14; cdr3_aa: CASSQLENSGELFF; cdr3_nt: TGCGCCAGCAGCCAACTTGAGAACTCCGGGGAGCTGTTTTTT
clone_size: .; j_call: TRBJ1-2; d_call: TRBD1; v_call: TRBV27; cdr3_length: 15; cdr3_aa: CASSEPGQLDYGYTF; cdr3_nt: TGTGCCAGCAGTGAGCCGGGACAGCTTGACTATGGCTACACCTTC
clone_size: .; j_call: TRBJ2-1; d_call: .; v_call: TRBV7-6; cdr3_length: 13; cdr3_aa: CASSLAEINEQFF; cdr3_nt: TGTGCCAGCAGCTTAGCTGAGATCAATGAGCAGTTCTTC
clone_size: once; j_call: TRBJ2-3; d_call: TRBD2; v_call: TRBV5-1; cdr3_length: 19; cdr3_aa: CASSLARASGGSSTDTQYF; cdr3_nt: TGCGCCAGCAGCTTGGCCCGGGCTAGCGGGGGGTCTAGCACAGATACGCAGTATTTT
clone_size: .; j_call: TRBJ2-3; d_call: TRBD2; v_call: TRBV5-1; cdr3_length: 16; cdr3_aa: CASSLAGLATTDTQYF; cdr3_nt: TGCGCCAGCAGCTTGGCGGGACTAGCTACCACAGATACGCAGTATTTT
clone_size: .; j_call: TRBJ1-1; d_call: .; v_call: TRBV6-5; cdr3_length: 15; cdr3_aa: CASSPLGHSSTEAFF; cdr3_nt: TGTGCCAGCAGCCCTCTCGGACATTCGTCCACTGAAGCTTTCTTT
clone_size: .; j_call: TRBJ1-3; d_call: .; v_call: TRBV5-8; cdr3_length: 15; cdr3_aa: CASSLDGSSGNTIYF; cdr3_nt: TGTGCCAGCAGCTTGGACGGGAGCTCTGGAAACACCATATATTTT
clone_size: .; j_call: TRBJ1-3; d_call: TRBD1; v_call: TRBV27; cdr3_length: 16; cdr3_aa: CASSPSDRPSGNTIYF; cdr3_nt: TGTGCCAGCAGTCCCTCGGACAGGCCATCTGGAAACACCATATATTTT
clone_size: many; j_call: TRBJ2-3; d_call: .; v_call: TRBV4-3; cdr3_length: 14; cdr3_aa: CASSQDYSTDTQYF; cdr3_nt: TGCGCCAGCAGCCAAGACTACTCCACAGATACGCAGTATTTT